The clone carrying this T cell receptor beta chain occurred once. The data were obtained in a study of blood T cell repertoires in COVID-19. The CDR3 contains 13 residues. Looked up from germline, CDR1 is MDHEN and CDR2 is SYDVKM. The V gene lost 8 bases and the J gene lost 7 bases, with 17 bases spanning the gap. Data came from immunoSEQ multiplex PCR; TCRdb stores just in-frame clones and leaves some out. Found here are around 82,000 clones, over 75% of them singletons; the top ten hold 9% to 15%. The TCR originated in a man between 70 and 80 years old with active or convalescent COVID-19. This sequence joins TRBV28 and TRBJ1-2; D is possibly TRBD1 (5 bases). Sequenced input: peripheral blood. Here the CDR3 reads CASHNQGGRGYTF. Here the CDR3 DNA reads TGTGCCAGCCATAACCAGGGAGGTCGTGGCTACACCTTC.